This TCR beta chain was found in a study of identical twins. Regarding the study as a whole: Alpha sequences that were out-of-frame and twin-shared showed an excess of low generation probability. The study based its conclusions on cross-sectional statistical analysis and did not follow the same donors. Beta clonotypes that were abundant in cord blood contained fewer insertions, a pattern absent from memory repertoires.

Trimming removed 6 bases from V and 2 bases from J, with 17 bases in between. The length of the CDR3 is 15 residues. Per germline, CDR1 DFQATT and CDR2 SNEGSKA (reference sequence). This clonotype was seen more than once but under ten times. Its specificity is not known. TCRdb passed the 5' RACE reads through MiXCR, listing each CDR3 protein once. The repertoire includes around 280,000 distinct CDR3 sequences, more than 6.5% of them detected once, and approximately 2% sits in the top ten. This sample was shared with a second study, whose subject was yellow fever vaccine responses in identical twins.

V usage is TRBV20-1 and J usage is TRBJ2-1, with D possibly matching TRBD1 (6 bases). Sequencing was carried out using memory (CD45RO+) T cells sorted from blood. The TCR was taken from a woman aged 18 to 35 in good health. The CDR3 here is CSAGPGQTPYNEQFF. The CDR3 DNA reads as TGCAGTGCGGGGCCGGGACAAACGCCCTACAATGAGCAGTTCTTC.